This T cell receptor beta chain appears in the sequencing data of a study of T cells in Graves' hyperthyroidism and ophthalmopathy. In germline, CDR1 is DFQATT, CDR2 SNEGSKA (reference sequence). V lost 0 bases and J 2 bases, leaving 14 bases between the germline ends. The CDR3 spans 15 residues. The study, taken as a whole, reports: In the analysis, a 13 V-J model separated ophthalmopathy from stable hyperthyroidism. The blood repertoire included most of the expanded thyroid clonotypes above 0.001.

The hyperthyroidism patients had all been newly diagnosed, and their disease duration was under 2 months. Their ages ranged from 18 to 65 years. Amplified TCR beta CDR3 regions came from RNA transcripts. The HTBI primer set was used in a first-round RT-PCR of the TCR CDR3. TCRdb re-called the multiplex PCR reads through MiXCR, storing one row per CDR3 protein. The table records fewer than 350,000 distinct CDR3 sequences, approximately 16% of them present only once. This clonotype was seen at least ten times. Its antigen remains unidentified. The sample was blood. The J gene is TRBJ2-7, the V gene TRBV20-1; TRBD1 is a possible D gene (5 bases). The sequence derives from a woman aged 45-65 years with Graves' hyperthyroidism that later progressed to Graves' ophthalmopathy. Here the CDR3 reads CSARDQKGNPYEQYF. The CDR3 DNA follows: TGCAGTGCTAGAGATCAAAAGGGGAATCCCTACGAGCAGTACTTC.